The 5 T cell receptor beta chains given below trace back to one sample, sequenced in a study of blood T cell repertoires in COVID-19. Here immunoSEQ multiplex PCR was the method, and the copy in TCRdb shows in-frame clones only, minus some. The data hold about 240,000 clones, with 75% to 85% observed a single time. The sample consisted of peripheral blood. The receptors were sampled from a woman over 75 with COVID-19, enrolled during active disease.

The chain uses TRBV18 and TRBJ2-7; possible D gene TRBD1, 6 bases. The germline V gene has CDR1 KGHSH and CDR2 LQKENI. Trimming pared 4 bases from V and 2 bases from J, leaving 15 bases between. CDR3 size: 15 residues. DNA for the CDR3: TGTGCCAGCTCACTACAGACAGGAGGACCCTACGAGCAGTACTTC. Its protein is CASSLQTGGPYEQYF.

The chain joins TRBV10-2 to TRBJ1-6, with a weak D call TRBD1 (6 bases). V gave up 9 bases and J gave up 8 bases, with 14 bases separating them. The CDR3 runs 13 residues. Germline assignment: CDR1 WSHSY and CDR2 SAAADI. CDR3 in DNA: TGCGCCAGTTGCAGACAGGCCTATTCACCCCTCCACTTT. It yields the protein CASCRQAYSPLHF.

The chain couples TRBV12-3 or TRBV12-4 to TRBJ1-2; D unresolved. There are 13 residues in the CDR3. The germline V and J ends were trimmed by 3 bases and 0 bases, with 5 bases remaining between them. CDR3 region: CASSLRPNYGYTF. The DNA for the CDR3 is TGTGCCAGCAGTTTGCGGCCTAACTATGGCTACACCTTC.

DNA for the CDR3: TGTGCCAGCAGTTACCTTGCAGGGGGTACCTACGAGCAGTACTTC. It codes for CASSYLAGGTYEQYF. The chain has TRBV6-5 and TRBJ2-7; 7 bases align to TRBD1. V lost 2 bases, J lost 2 bases, and 6 bases stayed unmatched. Germline V CDR1 and CDR2: MNHEY, SVGAGI. The CDR3 sequence is 15 residues long.

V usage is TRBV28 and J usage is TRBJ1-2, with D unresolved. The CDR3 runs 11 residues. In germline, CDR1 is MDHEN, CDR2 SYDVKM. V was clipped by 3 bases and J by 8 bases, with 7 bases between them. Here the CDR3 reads CASSFGGGYTF. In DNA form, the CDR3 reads TGTGCCAGCAGTTTTGGCGGAGGCTACACCTTC.